This T cell receptor beta chain appears in the sequencing data of a study of brain T cells in children with intractable seizures. Study-wide points: Clones missing pre-surgery may reflect undersampling of that blood sample.

V was pared by 4 bases and J by 0 bases, with 9 bases between. The length of the CDR3 is 15 residues. Per germline, CDR1 SGHDN and CDR2 FVKESK. Only in-frame clones appear in the TCRdb table, and some are missing; sequencing was by immunoSEQ multiplex PCR. The sample gives about 320,000 clones, 93% of which show up once; around 6% is in the top ten. The time point here: blood from clinic visit 5 months post-surgery; TSC patient then seizure free. The sequenced cases were selected for having the highest brain T cell transcript signatures. Before surgery, patients took at least one anti-epileptic drug. This clone was seen once. Its target is not known.

V usage is TRBV14 and J usage is TRBJ1-4; the D gene is possibly TRBD1 (6 bases). This sequence originates from a boy younger than two with tuberous sclerosis and intractable seizures. This specimen was peripheral blood, taken roughly 5 months after surgery. The CDR3 DNA reads TGTGCCAGCAGCCTGAGGACAGCAACTAATGAAAAACTGTTTTTT. Translated: CASSLRTATNEKLFF. The entire variable domain, with the rest obtained from reference TRBV14 and TRBJ1-4, is as follows: EAGVTQFPSHSVIEKGQTVTLRCDPISGHDNLYWYRRVMGKEIKFLLHFVKESKQDESGMPNNRFLAERTGGTYSTLKVQPAELEDSGVYFCASSLRTATNEKLFFGSGTQLSVL.